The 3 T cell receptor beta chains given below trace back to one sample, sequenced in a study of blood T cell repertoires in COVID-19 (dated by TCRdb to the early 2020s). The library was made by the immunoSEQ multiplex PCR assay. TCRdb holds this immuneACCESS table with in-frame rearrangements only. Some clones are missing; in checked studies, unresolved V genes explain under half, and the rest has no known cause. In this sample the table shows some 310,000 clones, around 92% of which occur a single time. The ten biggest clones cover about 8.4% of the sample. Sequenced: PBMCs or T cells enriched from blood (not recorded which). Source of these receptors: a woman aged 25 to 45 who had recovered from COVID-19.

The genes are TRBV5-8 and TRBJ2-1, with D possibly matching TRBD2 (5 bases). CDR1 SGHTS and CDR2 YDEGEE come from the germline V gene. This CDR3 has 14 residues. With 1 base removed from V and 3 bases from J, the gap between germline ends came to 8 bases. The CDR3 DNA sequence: TGTGCCAGCAGCTTGATGAGCGGCTACAATGAGCAGTTCTTC. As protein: CASSLMSGYNEQFF. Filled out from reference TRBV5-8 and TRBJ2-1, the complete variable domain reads EAGVTQSPTHLIKTRGQQATLRCSPISGHTSVYWYQQALGLGLQFLLWYDEGEERNRGNFPPRFSGRQFPNYSSELNVNALELEDSALYLCASSLMSGYNEQFFGPGTRLTVL.

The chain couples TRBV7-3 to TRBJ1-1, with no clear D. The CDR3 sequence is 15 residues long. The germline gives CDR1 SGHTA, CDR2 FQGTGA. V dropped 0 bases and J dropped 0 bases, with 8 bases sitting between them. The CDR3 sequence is CASSLTPSVNTEAFF. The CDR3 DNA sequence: TGTGCCAGCAGCTTAACCCCCAGCGTGAACACTGAAGCTTTCTTT. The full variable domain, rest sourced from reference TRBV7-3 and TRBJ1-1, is GAGVSQTPSNKVTEKGKYVELRCDPISGHTALYWYRQSLGQGPEFLIYFQGTGAADDSGLPNDRFFAVRPEGSVSTLKIQRTERGDSAVYLCASSLTPSVNTEAFFGQGTRLTVV.

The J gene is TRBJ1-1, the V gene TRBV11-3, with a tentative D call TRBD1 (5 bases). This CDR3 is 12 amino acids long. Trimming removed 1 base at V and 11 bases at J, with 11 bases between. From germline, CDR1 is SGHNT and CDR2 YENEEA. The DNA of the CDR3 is TGTGCCAGCAGCTTAGGCGGGGGACTCGCTTTCTTT. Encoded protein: CASSLGGGLAFF.